The 31 T cell receptor beta chains presented below share a single source sample, sequenced in a study of blood T cell repertoires in COVID-19. Libraries were prepared by immunoSEQ multiplex PCR; TCRdb keeps only in-frame clonotypes and omits some of them. Among 350,000 or so clones listed, 80% to 90% were seen once. The specimen was peripheral blood. Receptor source: a woman in her thirties with COVID-19, enrolled during active disease.

Only a few counts were recorded for this clone. CDR3 bases: TGTGCCAGCAGCCAAGAGGTGGCAGGGGGCGCCTATGGCTACACCTTC. Its translation is CASSQEVAGGAYGYTF. This chain uses TRBV4-2 with TRBJ1-2; TRBD1 matches at 8 bases. Germline CDR1 reads LGHNA; CDR2 reads YNFKEQ. V shed 0 bases, J shed 4 bases, and the junction held 7 bases outside the gene matches. The CDR3 extends over 16 amino acids.

This clone was seen a handful of times. The rearrangement uses TRBV30 and TRBJ1-1, with TRBD1 as a possible D gene (5 bases). The CDR3 totals 13 residues. V lost 4 bases and J 0 bases, leaving 9 bases between the germline ends. CDR1 GTSNPN and CDR2 SVGIG come from the germline V gene (reference sequence). This CDR3 is CAWNQGMNTEAFF. The DNA of the CDR3 is TGTGCCTGGAATCAGGGAATGAACACTGAAGCTTTCTTT.

J is TRBJ2-3 and V is TRBV24-1, with TRBD2 matching 8 bases. CDR1 is KGHDR, CDR2 SFDVKD, per germline. V trimming: 9 bases; J trimming: 2 bases; junction bases outside the gene matches: 9. CDR3 length equals 15 residues. Written as DNA, the CDR3 is TGTGCCACCGCGGGGGCGGGAGGCCCCACAGATACGCAGTATTTT. It translates to CATAGAGGPTDTQYF.

V and J are TRBV2 and TRBJ2-7, with 8 nucleotides matching TRBD2. The V gene end was trimmed by 7 bases and the J gene end by 3 bases; junction bases not matched to a gene: 2. The V gene's germline CDR1 is SNHLY and CDR2 FYNNEI. The CDR3 runs to 12 residues. The CDR3 sequence is CASIAGNYEQYF. The DNA of the CDR3 is TGTGCCAGCATAGCGGGGAACTACGAGCAGTACTTC.

This clone was observed once. This chain uses TRBV5-5 with TRBJ2-7; TRBD2 matches at 9 bases. The germline CDR1 and CDR2 sequences are SGHKS and YYEKEE (reference sequence). CDR3 length: 18 amino acids. After removal of 6 bases from V and 4 bases from J, the junction contained 20 bases not matched to a gene. Written as DNA, the CDR3 is TGTGCCAGCACCCTGGCGAGGCCAGCGGGAGGTCGCTTATACGAGCAGTACTTC. Translation gives CASTLARPAGGRLYEQYF.

V is TRBV5-4 and J is TRBJ2-1; 8 nucleotides align to TRBD1. The CDR3 contains 14 residues. The germline V gene encodes CDR1 SGHNT and CDR2 YYREEE (reference sequence). After removal of 4 bases from V and 10 bases from J, the junction contained 10 bases not matched to a gene. Here the CDR3 DNA reads TGTGCCAGCAGCCCCGGACAGGGCCGCCTCGAGCAGTTCTTC. Translation: CASSPGQGRLEQFF.

V usage is TRBV27 and J usage is TRBJ2-7; 11 bases match TRBD2. Trimming took 3 bases from V and 4 from J; bases not matched to a gene: 2. This CDR3 is 14 amino acids long. Germline CDR1 MNHEY, CDR2 SMNVEV (reference sequence). CDR3 in DNA: TGTGCCAGCAGTTTGGGGACTAGCGGATACGAGCAGTACTTC. It specifies CASSLGTSGYEQYF.

J is TRBJ1-6 and V is TRBV2, with 7 bases aligning to TRBD1. V was pared by 5 bases and J by 9 bases, with 4 bases of the junction left unmatched. Germline CDR1 reads SNHLY; CDR2 reads FYNNEI. The CDR3 extends over 13 amino acids. The CDR3 DNA follows: TGTGCCAGCAGTCCAGGGGGTGTTTCACCCCTCCACTTT. Translation: CASSPGGVSPLHF.

V and J are TRBV4-1 and TRBJ2-1; a possible D gene is TRBD2 (6 bases). Germline-derived CDR1 and CDR2 are MGHRA and YSYEKL. This CDR3 is 15 amino acids long. The germline V and J ends were trimmed by 0 bases and 8 bases, with 14 bases remaining between them. Written as DNA, the CDR3 is TGCGCCAGCAGCCAAGACGCGCGACTAGGGGATGAGCAGTTCTTC. The encoded protein is CASSQDARLGDEQFF.

This sequence joins TRBV5-1 and TRBJ2-5, with D uncertain. V was clipped by 0 bases and J by 4 bases, with 13 bases between them. Germline CDR1 SGHRS, CDR2 YFSETQ. There are 15 residues in the CDR3. The CDR3 DNA sequence: TGCGCCAGCAGCTTGGGACACAAGGTCCGAGAGACCCAGTACTTC. Translated, it gives CASSLGHKVRETQYF.

V usage is TRBV19 and J usage is TRBJ1-1; 8 bases are a match to TRBD1. Germline CDR1 is LNHDA and CDR2 is SQIVND (reference sequence). V trimming: 7 bases; J trimming: 5 bases; junction bases outside the gene matches: 6. This CDR3 spans 13 amino acids. The CDR3 sequence: CASIPGGWTEAFF. The CDR3 DNA reads TGTGCCAGTATTCCAGGGGGCTGGACTGAAGCTTTCTTT.

This chain joins TRBV27 and TRBJ1-5; possibly TRBD1 for D (5 bases). This CDR3 is built from 17 residues. Trimming took off 0 bases at V and 7 bases at J, with 19 bases between the two ends. From germline, CDR1 is MNHEY and CDR2 SMNVEV (reference sequence). The CDR3 sequence: CASSLSGSRQRGQPQHF. CDR3 bases: TGTGCCAGCAGTTTATCGGGCTCGAGACAGCGGGGACAGCCCCAGCATTTT.

The CDR3 bases are TGCGCCAGCAGCACCGTAGCGGGAGGCTCCTACAATGAGCAGTTCTTC. It codes for CASSTVAGGSYNEQFF. This chain links TRBV5-1 with TRBJ2-1; 10 bases line up with TRBD2. The CDR3 spans 16 residues. J gave up 0 bases and V 4 bases, and 4 bases lay outside the gene matches. Germline assignment: CDR1 SGHRS and CDR2 YFSETQ.

The chain couples TRBV6-2 or TRBV6-3 to TRBJ2-1, with unresolved D. V shed 6 bases and J shed 4 bases, with 7 bases lying between them. There are 12 residues in the CDR3. Per germline, CDR1 MNHEY and CDR2 SVGEGT. The CDR3 reads CASSNTYNEQFF. CDR3 in DNA: TGTGCCAGCAGCAATACTTACAATGAGCAGTTCTTC.

The rearrangement joins TRBV2 to TRBJ2-5; 8 positions match TRBD1. Per the germline V gene, CDR1 is SNHLY and CDR2 is FYNNEI. The CDR3 totals 12 residues. The J segment lost 5 bases and the V segment lost 8 bases, leaving 4 bases of the junction unmatched. CDR3 DNA sequence: TGTGCCAGCGGGGACAGGCTTGAGACCCAGTACTTC. Its protein is CASGDRLETQYF.

The chain links TRBV3-1 (or the pseudogene TRBV3-2) to TRBJ1-2; D possibly corresponds to TRBD1 (5 bases). V was trimmed by 2 bases and J by 0 bases, leaving 10 bases between them. Looked up from germline, CDR1 is LGHDT and CDR2 is YNNKEL (reference sequence). The length of the CDR3 is 15 residues. In DNA form, the CDR3 reads TGTGCCAGCAGCCAAAGAGACAGAGCTAACTATGGCTACACCTTC. Its translation: CASSQRDRANYGYTF.

The V gene is TRBV5-1, the J gene TRBJ2-2, with 14 bases aligning to TRBD2. CDR3 length: 16 amino acids. CDR1 is SGHRS, CDR2 YFSETQ, per germline. V was clipped by 3 bases and J by 5 bases; unmatched bases: 3. The CDR3 sequence is CASSSGTSGSTGELFF. The DNA of the CDR3 is TGCGCCAGCAGCTCCGGGACTAGCGGGAGTACCGGGGAGCTGTTTTTT.

The V and J genes are TRBV2 and TRBJ2-5; tentative D call: TRBD1 (6 bases). V lost 5 bases to trimming and J lost 5 bases, with 12 bases between them. The CDR3 runs to 13 residues. CDR1 and CDR2 from the germline V gene are SNHLY and FYNNEI. CDR3 sequence reads: CASSQTGGETQYF. For the CDR3, the DNA is TGTGCCAGCAGTCAGACAGGCGGGGAGACCCAGTACTTC.

This chain uses TRBV30 with TRBJ2-7; a possible D gene is TRBD1 (5 bases). This CDR3 has 12 amino acids. The germline gives CDR1 GTSNPN, CDR2 SVGIG (reference sequence). V lost 4 bases to trimming and J lost 1 base, with 8 bases between them. The CDR3 protein is CAWTTGSYEQYF. The CDR3 DNA follows: TGTGCCTGGACAACAGGATCCTACGAGCAGTACTTC.

This chain connects TRBV14 to TRBJ2-1, with a tentative D call TRBD1 (5 bases). Trimming removed 8 bases from V and 0 bases from J, with 14 bases in between. The CDR3 runs 15 residues. Per the germline V gene, CDR1 is SGHDN and CDR2 is FVKESK. The CDR3: CASYPTASSYNEQFF. The CDR3 region has the DNA TGTGCCAGCTACCCGACAGCTTCCTCCTACAATGAGCAGTTCTTC. Variable domain in full (rest from reference TRBV14 and TRBJ2-1): EAGVTQFPSHSVIEKGQTVTLRCDPISGHDNLYWYRRVMGKEIKFLLHFVKESKQDESGMPNNRFLAERTGGTYSTLKVQPAELEDSGVYFCASYPTASSYNEQFFGPGTRLTVL.

The chain has TRBV3-1 (or the pseudogene TRBV3-2) and TRBJ2-7; D perhaps matches TRBD1 (5 bases). V lost 0 bases and J lost 1, with 10 bases in between. This CDR3 is 15 amino acids long. Per the germline V gene, CDR1 is LGHDT and CDR2 is YNNKEL (reference sequence). The CDR3 region has the DNA TGTGCCAGCAGCCAAGAAGTGGACAAATCCTACGAGCAGTACTTC. This gives the protein CASSQEVDKSYEQYF.

The chain joins TRBV6-5 to TRBJ1-3; possibly TRBD1 for D (5 bases). CDR1 MNHEY and CDR2 SVGAGI come from the germline V gene. The CDR3 sequence is 16 residues long. Trimming stripped 4 bases from V and 2 bases from J, with 15 bases between. The CDR3 DNA sequence: TGTGCCAGCAGTTGGGGACTCACCGGGGCTGGAAACACCATATATTTT. As protein: CASSWGLTGAGNTIYF.

The V call is TRBV4-2, the J call TRBJ1-6; D ambiguous. Trimming left V 3 bases short and J 4 bases short, with 10 bases between. The CDR3 sequence is 15 residues long. Germline CDR1 and CDR2: LGHNA and YNFKEQ. DNA of the CDR3: TGTGCCAGCAGCCAGGCGCAACAGTATAATTCACCCCTCCACTTT. Translated, it gives CASSQAQQYNSPLHF.

In nucleotides, the CDR3 is TGTGCCAGTAGTATACCCCGGACAGATACGCAGTATTTT. Protein product: CASSIPRTDTQYF. The chain joins TRBV19 to TRBJ2-3; D uncertain. The V end was cut by 2 bases, the J end by 3 bases, with 6 bases between. Germline values: CDR1 LNHDA, CDR2 SQIVND (reference sequence). The CDR3 runs 13 residues. The full variable domain, with the rest looked up from reference TRBV19 and TRBJ2-3, is DGGITQSPKYLFRKEGQNVTLSCEQNLNHDAMYWYRQDPGQGLRLIYYSQIVNDFQKGDIAEGYSVSREKKESFPLTVTSAQKNPTAFYLCASSIPRTDTQYFGPGTRLTVL.

The V call is TRBV7-2, the J call TRBJ2-3; 9 nucleotides match TRBD2. The CDR3 is made up of 15 amino acids. The germline V gene encodes CDR1 SGHTA and CDR2 FQGNSA. J gave up 2 bases and V 4 bases, and 4 bases lay outside the gene matches. CDR3 nucleotide sequence: TGTGCCAGCAGCTCTAGCGGGATTAACACAGATACGCAGTATTTT. This gives the protein CASSSSGINTDTQYF.

The chain recombines TRBV10-3 with TRBJ2-7; 14 nucleotides align to TRBD2. Germline loops: CDR1 ENHRY, CDR2 SYGVKD. The J segment lost 6 bases and the V segment lost 10 bases, leaving 8 bases of the junction unmatched. The CDR3 is 14 amino acids. CDR3 residues: CATGLAGEVGEQYF. The CDR3 nucleotides read TGTGCCACGGGACTAGCGGGAGAAGTAGGCGAGCAGTACTTC.

Only a few counts were recorded for this clone. The gene calls are TRBV7-8 and TRBJ1-2; D is uncertain. Germline V gene data show CDR1 as SGHVS and CDR2 as FQNEAQ. This CDR3 is 13 amino acids long. V lost 5 bases and J 8 bases, leaving 15 bases between the germline ends. The DNA for the CDR3 is TGTGCCAGCAGCCGCGAACGGACGGGAGGCTACACCTTC. This codes for CASSRERTGGYTF.

The rearrangement links TRBV5-6 to TRBJ2-1; 13 positions match TRBD2. Germline CDR1 and CDR2: SGHDT and YYEEEE. The CDR3 consists of 14 residues. V was clipped by 5 bases and J by 13 bases; unmatched bases: 9. The DNA of the CDR3 is TGTGCCAGCAGTCCCGGACTAGCGGGAGTTCCCCAGTTCTTC. It is translated as CASSPGLAGVPQFF.

This sequence joins TRBV2 and TRBJ2-7; TRBD1 matches 7 bases. This CDR3 contains 13 residues. Germline CDR1 reads SNHLY; CDR2 reads FYNNEI. With 9 bases clipped from V and 2 bases from J, the junction kept 7 bases outside the gene matches. The CDR3 loop is CASRQGGPYEQYF. The CDR3 bases are TGTGCCAGTCGACAGGGTGGCCCCTACGAGCAGTACTTC. Using reference TRBV2 and TRBJ2-7 for the parts outside the CDR3, the full variable domain is EPEVTQTPSHQVTQMGQEVILRCVPISNHLYFYWYRQILGQKVEFLVSFYNNEISEKSEIFDDQFSVERPDGSNFTLKIRSTKLEDSAMYFCASRQGGPYEQYFGPGTRLTVT.

This chain connects TRBV10-3 to TRBJ2-1; 10 nucleotides align to TRBD1. The ends lost 6 bases at V and 9 bases at J; junction bases unmatched: 8. The CDR3 is 14 amino acids. Germline loops: CDR1 ENHRY, CDR2 SYGVKD. The CDR3 coding sequence is TGTGCCATCAGCGTCCCGGGACAGGGGACTGAGCAGTTCTTC. It codes for CAISVPGQGTEQFF.

The gene calls are TRBV4-1 and TRBJ2-7; perhaps TRBD1 as D (5 bases). The V and J ends lost 3 bases and 5 bases respectively, with 11 bases between them. The CDR3 covers 13 residues. Germline loops: CDR1 MGHRA, CDR2 YSYEKL. This chain's CDR3 is CASSHYTGDEQYF. In DNA form, the CDR3 reads TGCGCCAGCAGCCACTACACAGGTGACGAGCAGTACTTC.